Detailed here is one T cell receptor beta chain. The entry originates in a study of T cell changes during pregnancy in multiple sclerosis. Germline V gene sequence: CDR1 SGHAT, CDR2 FQNNGV. V shed 0 bases, J shed 5 bases, and the junction held 8 bases outside the gene matches. The CDR3 is 17 residues long. Method: immunoSEQ multiplex PCR; TCRdb's copy keeps in-frame clones and lacks some. The sample holds tens of thousands of clones; roughly 92% are singletons and the top ten take about 2.5%. This chain uses TRBV11-2 with TRBJ2-2; 8 positions match TRBD2. Here the sequenced sample was peripheral blood, taken in the third trimester of pregnancy. This TCR was recovered from a female donor in good health, enrolled as a control in a pregnancy study. CDR3 nucleotides: TGTGCCAGCAGCTTAGATCGGTATAGCGGGGTAACCGGGGAGCTGTTTTTT. This sequence encodes CASSLDRYSGVTGELFF.